One and the same sample provided the 13 T cell receptor beta chains below, sequenced in a study of T cell responses to AZD1222 COVID-19 vaccine. Profiled with immunoSEQ multiplex PCR; TCRdb holds only in-frame clones, not every one. Here the sample spans about 120,000 clones, 91% being singletons. Sequences were derived from peripheral blood, sampled on day 0 of AZD1222 vaccination. The receptor set was obtained from an adult in good health.

The gene calls are TRBV13 and TRBJ2-1, with D perhaps TRBD1 (7 bases). The germline CDR1 and CDR2 sequences are PRHDT and FYEKMQ (reference sequence). Between the trimmed V and J ends, which lost 1 base and 8 bases, there was a span of 15 bases. This CDR3 region has 15 residues. In nucleotides, the CDR3 is TGTGCCAGCAGCTTAGTGGAGGGGGCGGCGGATGAGCAGTTCTTC. Its protein is CASSLVEGAADEQFF.

This clone appeared once. The chain links TRBV18 to TRBJ2-3; D uncertain. The germline V gene has CDR1 KGHSH and CDR2 LQKENI. V was pared by 6 bases and J by 5 bases, with 9 bases between. The CDR3 is 12 residues long. The CDR3 bases are TGTGCCAGCTCTGTGTCGCAAGATACGCAGTATTTT. It encodes CASSVSQDTQYF.

The chain couples TRBV9 to TRBJ1-1; D uncertain. This CDR3 has 13 residues. Germline assignment: CDR1 SGDLS and CDR2 YYNGEE. V lost 3 bases, J lost 6 bases, and 12 bases lay in between. This chain's CDR3 is CASSALVQAEAFF. The CDR3, as DNA: TGTGCCAGCAGCGCCCTGGTTCAGGCTGAAGCTTTCTTT.

The rearrangement links TRBV5-1 to TRBJ1-1, with D perhaps TRBD1 (6 bases). From germline, CDR1 is SGHRS and CDR2 YFSETQ. The CDR3 totals 13 residues. Trimming shortened V by 3 bases and J by 3 bases, and 9 bases separated the two germline ends. The CDR3 reads CASSWTEYTEAFF. The CDR3 DNA sequence: TGCGCCAGCAGCTGGACAGAGTACACTGAAGCTTTCTTT.

The chain employs TRBV5-1 and TRBJ2-5, with D possibly called TRBD1 or TRBD2 (5 bases each). In germline, CDR1 is SGHRS, CDR2 YFSETQ. Deletions cut 5 bases from V and 5 bases from J, with 19 bases between. The CDR3 is 15 amino acids. The CDR3 protein is CASRGRVRGRETQYF. CDR3 DNA sequence: TGCGCCAGCAGGGGGCGGGTGAGGGGCCGGGAGACCCAGTACTTC. Complete variable domain (other parts from reference TRBV5-1 and TRBJ2-5): KAGVTQTPRYLIKTRGQQVTLSCSPISGHRSVSWYQQTPGQGLQFLFEYFSETQRNKGNFPGRFSGRQFSNSRSEMNVSTLELGDSALYLCASRGRVRGRETQYFGPGTRLLVL.

The gene calls are TRBV9 and TRBJ1-6; D remains unclear. Germline V gives CDR1 SGDLS, CDR2 YYNGEE. V was trimmed by 3 bases and J by 10 bases, leaving 8 bases between them. There are 12 residues in the CDR3. CDR3: CASSASESPLHF. The CDR3 nucleotides are TGTGCCAGCAGCGCCTCTGAGTCACCCCTCCACTTT.

As to this clone: This CDR3 is also generated by other DNA sequences in the sample. The chain uses TRBV6-5 and TRBJ1-2; D remains unclear. V was trimmed by 0 bases and J by 5 bases, leaving 7 bases between them. The V gene's germline CDR1 is MNHEY and CDR2 SVGAGI. The CDR3 covers 13 residues. The CDR3 nucleotides read TGTGCCAGCAGTTACTCGGCGGGATATGGCTACACCTTC. This codes for CASSYSAGYGYTF.

This chain's CDR3 is CAWSVGRSGLGTGELFF. Here the CDR3 DNA reads TGTGCCTGGAGTGTAGGGCGGAGTGGCCTTGGGACCGGGGAGCTGTTTTTT. This chain links TRBV30 with TRBJ2-2; D is unresolved. The germline V gene has CDR1 GTSNPN and CDR2 SVGIG (reference sequence). V lost 0 bases and J lost 5, with 19 bases in between. CDR3 length: 17 residues.

The chain uses TRBV5-1 and TRBJ1-6, with TRBD1 identical over 9 bases. Germline V lookup: CDR1 SGHRS, CDR2 YFSETQ. Germline trimming cut 4 bases from V and 10 bases from J; bases unmatched to any gene: 9. There are 15 residues in the CDR3. The CDR3 DNA reads as TGCGCCAGCAGCCCCGAACAGGGGGCACGGTCACCCCTCCACTTT. Its translation is CASSPEQGARSPLHF.

The V gene is TRBV18, the J gene TRBJ1-2, with 8 nucleotides matching TRBD1. CDR3 length: 14 amino acids. V gave up 2 bases and J gave up 7 bases; unmatched junction bases: 6. Germline CDR1 and CDR2: KGHSH and LQKENI. DNA for the CDR3: TGTGCCAGCTCACCAGGACAGGGTTTTAGTGGCTACACCTTC. The encoded protein is CASSPGQGFSGYTF.

This clone was seen a few times. The chain recombines TRBV5-5 with TRBJ1-2; possible D gene TRBD1, 6 bases. Germline V lookup: CDR1 SGHKS, CDR2 YYEKEE (reference sequence). The V end was cut by 2 bases, the J end by 5 bases, with 22 bases between. CDR3 length equals 17 residues. DNA for the CDR3: TGTGCCAGCAGCTTAGGGGGGAGGGCCCCCCGCGTTTATGGCTACACCTTC. This gives the protein CASSLGGRAPRVYGYTF.

The chain employs TRBV10-3 and TRBJ1-6; 7 positions agree with TRBD1. The germline gives CDR1 ENHRY, CDR2 SYGVKD. V shed 6 bases, J shed 5 bases, and the junction held 4 bases outside the gene matches. The CDR3 loop spans 14 amino acids. The chain's CDR3 is CAISPGQDNSPLHF. The DNA for the CDR3 is TGTGCCATCAGCCCTGGACAGGATAATTCACCCCTCCACTTT.

This chain uses TRBV5-1 with TRBJ2-5; 9 nucleotides line up with TRBD1. V was pared by 4 bases and J by 5 bases, with 9 bases of the junction left unmatched. Germline CDR1 and CDR2: SGHRS and YFSETQ. The CDR3 consists of 15 residues. CDR3 bases: TGCGCCAGCAGCACCGGGACAGGGTCAGGGGAGACCCAGTACTTC. This sequence encodes CASSTGTGSGETQYF.